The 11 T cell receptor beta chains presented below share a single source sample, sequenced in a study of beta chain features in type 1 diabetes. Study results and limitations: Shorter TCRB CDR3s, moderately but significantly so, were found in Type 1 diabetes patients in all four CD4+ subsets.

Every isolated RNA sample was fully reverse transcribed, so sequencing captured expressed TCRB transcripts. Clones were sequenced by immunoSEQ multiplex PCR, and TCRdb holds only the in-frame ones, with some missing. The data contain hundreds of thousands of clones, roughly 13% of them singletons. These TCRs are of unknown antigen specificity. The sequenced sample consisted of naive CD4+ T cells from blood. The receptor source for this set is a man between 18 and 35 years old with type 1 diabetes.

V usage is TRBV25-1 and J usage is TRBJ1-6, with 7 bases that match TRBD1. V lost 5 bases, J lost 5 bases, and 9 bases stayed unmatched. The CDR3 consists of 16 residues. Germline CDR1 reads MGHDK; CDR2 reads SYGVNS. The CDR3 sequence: CASSQQGRSNNSPLHF. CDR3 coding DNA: TGTGCCAGCAGTCAACAGGGGAGGAGCAATAATTCACCCCTCCACTTT.

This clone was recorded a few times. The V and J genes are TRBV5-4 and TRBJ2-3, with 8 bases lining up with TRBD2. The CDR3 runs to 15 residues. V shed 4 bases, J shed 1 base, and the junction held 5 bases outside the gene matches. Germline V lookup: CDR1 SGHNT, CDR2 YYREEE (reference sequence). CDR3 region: CASSRSGMRTDTQYF. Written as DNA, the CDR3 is TGTGCCAGCAGCCGTAGCGGGATGCGCACAGATACGCAGTATTTT.

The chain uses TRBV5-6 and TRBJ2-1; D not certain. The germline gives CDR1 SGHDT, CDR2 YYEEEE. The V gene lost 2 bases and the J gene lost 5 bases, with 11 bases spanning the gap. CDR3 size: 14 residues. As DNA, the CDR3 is TGTGCCAGCAGCTTCGGCCGGATCAACAATGAGCAGTTCTTC. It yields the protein CASSFGRINNEQFF.

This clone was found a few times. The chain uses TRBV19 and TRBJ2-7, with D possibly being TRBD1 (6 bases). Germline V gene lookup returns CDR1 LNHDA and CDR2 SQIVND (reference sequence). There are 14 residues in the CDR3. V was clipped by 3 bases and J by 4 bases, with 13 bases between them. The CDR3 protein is CASSITQGRYEQYF. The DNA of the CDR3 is TGTGCCAGTAGTATCACACAGGGTCGATACGAGCAGTACTTC.

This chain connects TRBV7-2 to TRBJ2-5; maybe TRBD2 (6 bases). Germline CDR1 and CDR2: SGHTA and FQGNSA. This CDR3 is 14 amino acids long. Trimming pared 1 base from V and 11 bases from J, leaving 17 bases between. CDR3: CASSLGGSGGSQYF. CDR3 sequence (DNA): TGTGCCAGCAGCTTAGGCGGATCCGGGGGTTCGCAGTACTTC.

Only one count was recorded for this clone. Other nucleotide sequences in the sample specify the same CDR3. CDR3 sequence (DNA): TGTGCCAGCAGCCGGGACAGGCTTTATGGCTACACCTTC. It yields the protein CASSRDRLYGYTF. The V call is TRBV6-5, the J call TRBJ1-2; 8 positions agree with TRBD1. Trimming took 6 bases from V and 5 from J; bases not matched to a gene: 5. CDR3 length: 13 residues. CDR1 and CDR2 (germline): MNHEY, SVGAGI.

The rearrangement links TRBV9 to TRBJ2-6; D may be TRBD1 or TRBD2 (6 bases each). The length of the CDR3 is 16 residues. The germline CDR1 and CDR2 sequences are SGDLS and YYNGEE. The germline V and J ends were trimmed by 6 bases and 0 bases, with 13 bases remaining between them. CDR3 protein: CASKQGGYSGANVLTF. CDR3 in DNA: TGTGCCAGCAAACAGGGAGGATACTCTGGGGCCAACGTCCTGACTTTC.

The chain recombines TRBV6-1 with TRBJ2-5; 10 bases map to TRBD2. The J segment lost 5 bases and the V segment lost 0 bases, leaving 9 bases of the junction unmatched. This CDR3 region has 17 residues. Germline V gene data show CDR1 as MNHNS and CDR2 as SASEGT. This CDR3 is CASSEALLAGGRETQYF. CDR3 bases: TGTGCCAGCAGTGAAGCGCTGTTAGCGGGGGGTCGGGAGACCCAGTACTTC.

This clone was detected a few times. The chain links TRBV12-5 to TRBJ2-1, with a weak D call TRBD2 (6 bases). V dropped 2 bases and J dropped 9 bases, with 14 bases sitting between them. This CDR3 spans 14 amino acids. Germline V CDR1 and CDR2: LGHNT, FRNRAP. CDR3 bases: TGTGCTAGTGGTTTGTTGGCGGGAAGTGGTGAGCAGTTCTTC. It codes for CASGLLAGSGEQFF.

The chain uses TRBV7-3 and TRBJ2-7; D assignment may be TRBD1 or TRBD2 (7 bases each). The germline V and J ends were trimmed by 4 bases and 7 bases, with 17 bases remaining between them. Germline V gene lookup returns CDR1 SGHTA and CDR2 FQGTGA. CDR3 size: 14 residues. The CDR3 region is CASSSRTGGREQYF. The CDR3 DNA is TGTGCCAGCAGCTCGAGGACAGGCGGGAGAGAGCAGTACTTC.

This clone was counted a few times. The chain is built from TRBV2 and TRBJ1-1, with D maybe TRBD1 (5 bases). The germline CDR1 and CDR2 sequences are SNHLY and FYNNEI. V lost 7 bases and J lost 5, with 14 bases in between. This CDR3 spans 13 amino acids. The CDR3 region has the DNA TGTGCCAGCAACGGGATGGGGGGGACTGAAGCTTTCTTT. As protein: CASNGMGGTEAFF.